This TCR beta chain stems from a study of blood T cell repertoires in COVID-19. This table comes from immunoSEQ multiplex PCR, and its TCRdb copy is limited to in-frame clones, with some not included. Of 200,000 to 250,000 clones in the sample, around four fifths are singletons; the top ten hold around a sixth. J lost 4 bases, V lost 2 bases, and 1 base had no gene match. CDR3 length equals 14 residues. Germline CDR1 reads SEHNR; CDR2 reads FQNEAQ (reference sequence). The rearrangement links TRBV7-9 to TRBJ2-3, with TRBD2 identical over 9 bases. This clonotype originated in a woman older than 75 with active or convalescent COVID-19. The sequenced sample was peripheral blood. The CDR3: CASSLQREADTQYF. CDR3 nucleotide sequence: TGTGCCAGCAGCTTACAGCGGGAGGCAGATACGCAGTATTTT.